The rows below give T cell receptor beta chains drawn from one sample of a study of T cell responses to AZD1222 COVID-19 vaccine. TCRdb keeps only in-frame clones here, not all; method: immunoSEQ multiplex PCR. The sample holds about 82,000 clones, roughly 92% seen once. The source was peripheral blood, collected 28 days after the second AZD1222 dose. The source of these receptors is an adult who received the AZD1222 COVID-19 vaccine. The CDR3 runs from the conserved cysteine through the conserved F or W. D genes are given only for firm matches. Clone size is stated in some rows and not others, as once, few, many or a class when expanded.

>TRBV7-9|.|TRBD1|TRBJ2-2
TGTGCCAGCAGCTCACCCCCGGGGACAGGGGTAATCCGCACCGGGGAGCTGTTTTTT
CASSSPPGTGVIRTGELFF
>TRBV4-1|.|.|TRBJ1-1
TGCGCCAGCAGCCAAGATCCGGCCCGCGGGGAAGCTTTCTTT
CASSQDPARGEAFF
>TRBV11-2|once|.|TRBJ1-6
TGTGCCAGCAGGCCAGGGCCGGCTTCACCCCTCCACTTT
CASRPGPASPLHF
>TRBV2|.|TRBD1|TRBJ2-7
TGTGCCAGCAGTACCGACAGGGTCGAGGAGTACTTC
CASSTDRVEEYF
>TRBV5-4|.|TRBD1|TRBJ2-2
TGTGCCAGCAGCTTCGGGCCTCCCGGGACAGCAAACACCGGGGAGCTGTTTTTT
CASSFGPPGTANTGELFF
>TRBV2|.|.|TRBJ1-5
TGTGCCAGCAGTGCTCTGGCGAGCAATCAGCCCCAGCATTTT
CASSALASNQPQHF
>TRBV6-1|.|.|TRBJ2-3
TGTGCCAGCAGTGATTGGAATACGCAGTATTTT
CASSDWNTQYF
>TRBV6-5|.|.|TRBJ1-2
TGTGCCAGCAGTTGGGGTCGTGGCTACACCTTC
CASSWGRGYTF
>TRBV7-6|.|TRBD1|TRBJ1-5
TGTGCCAGCAGCTCGTTCAGACCGGGACAGCCACATAATAGCAATCAGCCCCAGCATTTT
CASSSFRPGQPHNSNQPQHF
>TRBV6-1|.|TRBD1|TRBJ2-7
TGTGCCAGCAGTGTCGATGCGGGACAGGGCTTCTACGAGCAGTACTTC
CASSVDAGQGFYEQYF
>TRBV6-5|once|.|TRBJ1-1
TGTGCCAGCAGTATGTCACGGGACACTGAAGCTTTCTTT
CASSMSRDTEAFF
>TRBV5-1|.|TRBD1|TRBJ1-2
TGCGCCAGCAGGACTGGGACAGGGGGCTCTGGCTACACCTTC
CASRTGTGGSGYTF
>TRBV5-1|few|TRBD2|TRBJ2-7
TGCGCCAGCAGCCCGCTGGGGGGGACCTACGAGCAGTACTTC
CASSPLGGTYEQYF
>TRBV7-2|.|.|TRBJ2-2
TGTGCCAGCAGCCCCCCCTCGAACACCGGGGAGCTGTTTTTT
CASSPPSNTGELFF
>TRBV4-1|.|.|TRBJ1-5
TGCGCCAGCAGCCAAGAGGGGGGGGTAGGTAATCAGCCCCAGCATTTT
CASSQEGGVGNQPQHF
>TRBV5-1|.|.|TRBJ1-6
TGCGCCAGCAGCCCCATCAGCGGCCGAGGTGAGAATTCACCCCTCCACTTT
CASSPISGRGENSPLHF
>TRBV7-2|.|TRBD1|TRBJ1-3
TGTGCCAGCAGCTTAGGTCAGGGGGCACTCGAGGGAAACACCATATATTTT
CASSLGQGALEGNTIYF
>TRBV6-5|.|.|TRBJ2-7
TGTGCCAGCAGTATGGATACAGGGCTGGGGGAGCAGTACTTC
CASSMDTGLGEQYF
>TRBV7-9|.|.|TRBJ1-3
TGTGCCAGCAGCCGAACGAGGGGAACTGGAAACACCATATATTTT
CASSRTRGTGNTIYF
>TRBV27|.|TRBD2|TRBJ2-5
TGTGCCAGCAGTGGATTAGCGGGGGGGATCCAAGAGACCCAGTACTTC
CASSGLAGGIQETQYF
>TRBV2|.|TRBD1|TRBJ2-2
TGTGCCAGCAGGCCTCTCGGACAGGGGGCCAACACCGGGGAGCTGTTTTTT
CASRPLGQGANTGELFF
>TRBV20-1|medium-sized|TRBD2|TRBJ2-1
TGCAGTGCTAGTTCCCTAGCGGGCTCCTACAATGAGCAGTTCTTC
CSASSLAGSYNEQFF
>TRBV19|.|.|TRBJ1-2
TGTGCCAGTTTCGACAGAGATTATGGCTACACCTTC
CASFDRDYGYTF
>TRBV28|.|.|TRBJ1-4
TGTGCCAGCAGTTTTCGTGAAAAACTGTTTTTT
CASSFREKLFF
>TRBV7-2|.|.|TRBJ1-1
TGTGCCAGCAGCTTAGTCAGCAGAGGCTTCATGAACACTGAAGCTTTCTTT
CASSLVSRGFMNTEAFF
>TRBV6-1|.|.|TRBJ1-1
TGTGCCAGCAGTGAATGGTCAGGGAACACTGAAGCTTTCTTT
CASSEWSGNTEAFF
>TRBV28|.|.|TRBJ1-5
TGTGCCACTCAACGGGCGTCAGGGGCCCTTTCGCCCCAGCATTTT
CATQRASGALSPQHF
>TRBV4-1|.|.|TRBJ1-1
TGCGCCAGCAGCCAAAAACCCCGCGACAGGAACACTGAAGCTTTCTTT
CASSQKPRDRNTEAFF
>TRBV5-1|once|TRBD1|TRBJ1-1
TGCGCCAGCAGCCAAGGGACAGGGGGCTACACTGAAGCTTTCTTT
CASSQGTGGYTEAFF
>TRBV4-1|.|TRBD2|TRBJ2-1
TGCGCCAGCAGCCAAGTAGCGGGGGGGGTCAATGAGCAGTTCTTC
CASSQVAGGVNEQFF
>TRBV9|.|TRBD2|TRBJ2-5
TGTGCCAGCAGCGTAGGCCCTAGCGGGGGGGAGACCCAGTACTTC
CASSVGPSGGETQYF
>TRBV11-2|.|.|TRBJ1-1
TGTGCCAGCAGCTTAGCTCGGTCTGCTATGACTGAAGCTTTCTTT
CASSLARSAMTEAFF
>TRBV28|.|TRBD1|TRBJ1-6
TGTGCCAGCAGTTCGACAGGGGAGAATTCACCCCTCCACTTT
CASSSTGENSPLHF
>TRBV28|.|.|TRBJ1-5
TGTGCCAGCAGTTCACAGGGACGTAGCAATCAGCCCCAGCATTTT
CASSSQGRSNQPQHF
>TRBV9|.|TRBD1|TRBJ1-1
TGTGCCAGCAGCGTGGGGACAGGGAGGAGCACTGAAGCTTTCTTT
CASSVGTGRSTEAFF
>TRBV5-1|.|.|TRBJ1-2
TGCGCCAGCAGCTTGGATCGGGGGAACTATGGCTACACCTTC
CASSLDRGNYGYTF
>TRBV27|.|.|TRBJ1-6
TGTGCCAGCAGTTCCCGCCGGGGCTCCTATAATTCACCCCTCCACTTT
CASSSRRGSYNSPLHF
>TRBV25-1|.|.|TRBJ1-1
TGTGCCAGCAAACTATCGGGTACTGAAGCTTTCTTT
CASKLSGTEAFF
>TRBV18|.|TRBD1|TRBJ2-7
TGTGCCAGCTCACCTAAGACAGGGGCCTACGAGCAGTACTTC
CASSPKTGAYEQYF
>TRBV18|.|.|TRBJ1-5
TGTGCCAGCTCACCCTGGGGGTTCGATAGCAATCAGCCCCAGCATTTT
CASSPWGFDSNQPQHF
>TRBV29-1|.|.|TRBJ2-1
TGCAGTTCGTTTGCCGCTAACAATGAGCAGTTCTTC
CSSFAANNEQFF
>TRBV19|.|.|TRBJ1-2
TGTGCCAGTAGGGGGGGTACAGGGAAACACTATGGCTACACCTTC
CASRGGTGKHYGYTF
>TRBV2|.|.|TRBJ1-4
TGTGCCAGCAGTGAATACCAGGGAGCCTGGACTAATGAAAAACTGTTTTTT
CASSEYQGAWTNEKLFF
>TRBV4-1|.|TRBD2|TRBJ2-3
TGCGCCAGCAGCCAAGGGCGGGGGGGCCCCCCCACAGATACGCAGTATTTT
CASSQGRGGPPTDTQYF
>TRBV19|.|.|TRBJ2-7
TGTGCCAGTAGGGAGGGGGGCTCCTACGAGCAGTACTTC
CASREGGSYEQYF
>TRBV7-3|.|.|TRBJ1-3
TGTGCCAGCAGCTTAACGGGGGACTCTGGAAACACCATATATTTT
CASSLTGDSGNTIYF